The present entry profiles one T cell receptor beta chain with its context. The data were obtained in a study of blood T cell repertoires in COVID-19. The CDR3 has 18 amino acids. The V gene end was trimmed by 2 bases and the J gene end by 9 bases; junction bases not matched to a gene: 10. The germline gives CDR1 LGHDT, CDR2 YNNKEL (reference sequence). Generated by immunoSEQ multiplex PCR, the TCRdb table keeps only in-frame clones and is missing some. The sample lists roughly 300,000 clones, about nine tenths occurring once. Sequences were obtained from PBMCs or T cells enriched from blood (not recorded which). The chain links TRBV3-1 (or the pseudogene TRBV3-2) to TRBJ2-1; 16 nucleotides match TRBD2. The receptor's source is a woman aged 40 to 55 with acute COVID-19. The CDR3 nucleotides are TGTGCCAGCAGCCAACAACTTCCGGGACTAGCGGGAGGGCGTGAGCAGTTCTTC. This codes for CASSQQLPGLAGGREQFF.